These 6 T cell receptor beta chains share one sample of origin, sequenced in a study of regulatory T cells in long-lasting Graves disease. Researchers made TCR beta libraries by using iRepertoire HTBI primers and running Arm-PCR on CDR3 regions. From the multiplex PCR reads, TCRdb called clonotypes with MiXCR, one entry per CDR3 protein. The sample lists 400,000 to 500,000 distinct CDR3 sequences; roughly 20% were seen once. Time point noted: persistent/refractory GD, antithyroid drugs over 5 years with positive TRAb. PBMCs were the source of the RNA used for TCR sequencing. The sample was peripheral blood mononuclear cells (PBMCs), taken when the disease was refractory, from a patient treated with antithyroid drugs. The receptors shown here come from a female donor with Graves disease.

This clonotype was seen ten or more times. The chain uses TRBV28 and TRBJ1-1, with D possibly being TRBD1 (6 bases). From germline, CDR1 is MDHEN and CDR2 SYDVKM. This CDR3 comprises 15 residues. Between the trimmed V and J ends, which lost 2 bases and 0 bases, there was a span of 10 bases. In nucleotides, the CDR3 is TGTGCCAGCAGTTTAGGGGGACACTTGAACACTGAAGCTTTCTTT. This codes for CASSLGGHLNTEAFF.

There are a few counts of this clonotype. The chain joins TRBV5-1 to TRBJ2-5; D may correspond to TRBD1 or TRBD2 (5 bases each). V lost 0 bases and J lost 4, with 19 bases in between. Germline values: CDR1 SGHRS, CDR2 YFSETQ. The CDR3 has 17 residues. The CDR3 DNA is TGCGCCAGCAGCTTGGATCCCCTACTAGTAGGGGCAGAGACCCAGTACTTC. Amino acids: CASSLDPLLVGAETQYF.

This clonotype was detected many times. This rearrangement joins TRBV30 to TRBJ2-4; 7 bases fit TRBD1. The V and J ends lost 7 bases and 3 bases, in that order; junction bases with no gene match: 9. Germline-derived CDR1 and CDR2 are GTSNPN and SVGIG (reference sequence). This CDR3 contains 14 residues. CDR3 nucleotide sequence: TGTGCCTTACGAGGGGGCTGGGGCAAAAACATTCAGTACTTC. Its protein is CALRGGWGKNIQYF.

This clonotype has a count of ten or more. CDR3 in amino acids: CASSSQGDWTEAFF. The CDR3 DNA follows: TGTGCCAGCAGTTCACAGGGGGATTGGACTGAAGCTTTCTTT. V gene TRBV28 combines with J gene TRBJ1-1, with 8 bases lining up with TRBD1. Germline V gives CDR1 MDHEN, CDR2 SYDVKM. The J segment lost 5 bases and the V segment lost 4 bases, leaving 6 bases of the junction unmatched. This CDR3 has 14 amino acids.

The V and J genes are TRBV20-1 and TRBJ2-3, with D possibly being TRBD1 (5 bases). V lost 1 base and J lost 0, with 5 bases in between. The CDR3 sequence is 13 residues long. CDR1 DFQATT and CDR2 SNEGSKA come from the germline V gene (reference sequence). CDR3 sequence (DNA): TGCAGTGCTAGAGGACAGAGCACAGATACGCAGTATTTT. Translated, it gives CSARGQSTDTQYF.

In this sample, this clonotype turned up many times. The rearrangement uses TRBV2 and TRBJ1-5, with TRBD1 as a possible D gene (5 bases). The V gene lost 8 bases and the J gene lost 1 base, with 15 bases spanning the gap. The CDR3 length is 15 residues. CDR1 is SNHLY and CDR2 is FYNNEI in the germline V gene. The CDR3 sequence: CASAWGGESNQPQHF. The CDR3 coding sequence is TGTGCCAGCGCCTGGGGCGGGGAGAGCAATCAGCCCCAGCATTTT.